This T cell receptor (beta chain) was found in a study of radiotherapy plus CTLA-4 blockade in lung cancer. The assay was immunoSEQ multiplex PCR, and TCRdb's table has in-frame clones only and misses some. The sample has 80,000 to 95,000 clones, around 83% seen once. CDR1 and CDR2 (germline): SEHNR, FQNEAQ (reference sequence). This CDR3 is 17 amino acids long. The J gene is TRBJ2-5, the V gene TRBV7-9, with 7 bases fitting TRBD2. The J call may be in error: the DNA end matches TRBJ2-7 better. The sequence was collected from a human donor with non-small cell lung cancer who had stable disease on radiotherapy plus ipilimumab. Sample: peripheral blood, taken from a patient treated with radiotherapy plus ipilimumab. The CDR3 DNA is TGTGCCAGCAGCTCCCTGAACACGGGGGGTAGCTCCTACGAGCAGTACTTC. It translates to CASSSLNTGGSSYEQYF.